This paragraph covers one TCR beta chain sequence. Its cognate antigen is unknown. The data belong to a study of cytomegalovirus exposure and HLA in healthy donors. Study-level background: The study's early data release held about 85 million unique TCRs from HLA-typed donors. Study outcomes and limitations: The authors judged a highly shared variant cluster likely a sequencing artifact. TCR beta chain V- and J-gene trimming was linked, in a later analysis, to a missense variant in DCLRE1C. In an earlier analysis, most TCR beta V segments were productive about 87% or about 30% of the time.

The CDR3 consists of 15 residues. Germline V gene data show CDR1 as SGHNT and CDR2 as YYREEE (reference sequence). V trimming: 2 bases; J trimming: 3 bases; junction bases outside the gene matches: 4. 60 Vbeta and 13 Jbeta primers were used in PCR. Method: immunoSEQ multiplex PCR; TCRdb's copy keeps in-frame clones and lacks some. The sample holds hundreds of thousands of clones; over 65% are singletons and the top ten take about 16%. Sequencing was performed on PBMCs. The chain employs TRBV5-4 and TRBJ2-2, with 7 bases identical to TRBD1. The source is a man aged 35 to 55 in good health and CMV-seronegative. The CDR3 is CASSLRGHDTGELFF. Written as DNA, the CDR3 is TGTGCCAGCAGCTTAAGGGGGCACGACACCGGGGAGCTGTTTTTT.